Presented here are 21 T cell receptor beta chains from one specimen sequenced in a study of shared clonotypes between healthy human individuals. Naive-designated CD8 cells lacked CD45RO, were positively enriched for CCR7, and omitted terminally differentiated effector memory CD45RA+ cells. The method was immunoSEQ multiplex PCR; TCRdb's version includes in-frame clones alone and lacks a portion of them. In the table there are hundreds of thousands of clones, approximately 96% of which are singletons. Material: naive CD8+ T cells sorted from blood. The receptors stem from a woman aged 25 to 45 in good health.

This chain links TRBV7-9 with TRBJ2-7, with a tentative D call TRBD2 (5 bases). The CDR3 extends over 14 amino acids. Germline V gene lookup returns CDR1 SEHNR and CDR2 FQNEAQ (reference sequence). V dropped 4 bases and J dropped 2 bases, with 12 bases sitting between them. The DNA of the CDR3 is TGTGCCAGCAGCTCCATTCTAGCACCCTACGAGCAGTACTTC. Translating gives CASSSILAPYEQYF.

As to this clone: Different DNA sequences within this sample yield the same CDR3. The CDR3 bases are TGTGCCAGCAGTTTTCTGGCGGGAGGGCCGTACGAGCAGTACTTC. This codes for CASSFLAGGPYEQYF. The chain employs TRBV28 and TRBJ2-7, with TRBD2 matching 9 bases. The CDR3 has 15 residues. Trimming cost V 3 bases and J 4 bases; bases outside gene matches: 7. The germline V gene has CDR1 MDHEN and CDR2 SYDVKM.

CDR3 region: CASSVGGLKDEQYF. CDR3 nucleotides: TGTGCCAGCAGCGTAGGGGGACTGAAAGACGAGCAGTACTTC. The rearrangement links TRBV9 to TRBJ2-7, with D tentatively TRBD2 (6 bases). The CDR3 length is 14 residues. CDR1 and CDR2 (germline): SGDLS, YYNGEE. The V gene lost 0 bases and the J gene lost 5 bases, with 12 bases spanning the gap.

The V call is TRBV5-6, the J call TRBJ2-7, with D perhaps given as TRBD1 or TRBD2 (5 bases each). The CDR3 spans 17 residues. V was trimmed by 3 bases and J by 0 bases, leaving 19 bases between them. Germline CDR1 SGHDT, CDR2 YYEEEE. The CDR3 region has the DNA TGTGCCAGCAGCTGGGCGGCCGGGGCCCTTGGCTCCTACGAGCAGTACTTC. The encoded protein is CASSWAAGALGSYEQYF.

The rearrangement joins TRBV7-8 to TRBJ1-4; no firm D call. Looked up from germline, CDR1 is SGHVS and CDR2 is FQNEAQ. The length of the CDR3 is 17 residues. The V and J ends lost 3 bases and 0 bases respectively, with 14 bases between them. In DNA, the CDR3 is TGTGCCAGCAGCTTTTACCAGCGACTGACAACTAATGAAAAACTGTTTTTT. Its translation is CASSFYQRLTTNEKLFF.

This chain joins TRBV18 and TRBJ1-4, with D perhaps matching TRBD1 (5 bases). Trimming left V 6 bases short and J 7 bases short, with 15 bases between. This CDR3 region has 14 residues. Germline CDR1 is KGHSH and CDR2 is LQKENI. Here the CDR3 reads CASSPLNRPEKLFF. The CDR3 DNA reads TGTGCCAGCTCCCCGTTGAACAGGCCTGAAAAACTGTTTTTT. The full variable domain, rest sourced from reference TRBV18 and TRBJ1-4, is NAGVMQNPRHLVRRRGQEARLRCSPMKGHSHVYWYRQLPEEGLKFMVYLQKENIIDESGMPKERFSAEFPKEGPSILRIQQVVRGDSAAYFCASSPLNRPEKLFFGSGTQLSVL.

This CDR3 reads CASSAGTSGTYEQYF. CDR3 nucleotides: TGTGCCAGCAGCGCCGGGACTAGCGGTACCTACGAGCAGTACTTC. The V call is TRBV7-9, the J call TRBJ2-7; 11 bases line up with TRBD2. The trim removed 5 bases at V and 2 bases at J, leaving 5 bases unmatched. Germline V gene lookup returns CDR1 SEHNR and CDR2 FQNEAQ (reference sequence). There are 15 residues in the CDR3.

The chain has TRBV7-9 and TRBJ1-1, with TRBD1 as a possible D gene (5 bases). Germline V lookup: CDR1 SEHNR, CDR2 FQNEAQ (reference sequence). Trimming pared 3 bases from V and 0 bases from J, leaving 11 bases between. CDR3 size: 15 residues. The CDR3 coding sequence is TGTGCCAGCAGCTTGCAGGGATGGATGAACACTGAAGCTTTCTTT. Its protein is CASSLQGWMNTEAFF.

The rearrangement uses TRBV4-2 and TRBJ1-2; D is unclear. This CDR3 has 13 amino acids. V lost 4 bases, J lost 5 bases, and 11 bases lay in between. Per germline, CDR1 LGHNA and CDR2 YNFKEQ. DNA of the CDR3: TGTGCCAGCAGCCTCCCCGATGAGTATGGCTACACCTTC. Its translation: CASSLPDEYGYTF.

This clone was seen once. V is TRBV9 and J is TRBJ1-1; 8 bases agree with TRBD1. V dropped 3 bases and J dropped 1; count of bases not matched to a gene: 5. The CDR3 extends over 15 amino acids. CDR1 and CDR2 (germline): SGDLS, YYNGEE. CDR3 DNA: TGTGCCAGCAGCGGAGCCGGGACAGGGAACACTGAAGCTTTCTTT. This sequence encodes CASSGAGTGNTEAFF.

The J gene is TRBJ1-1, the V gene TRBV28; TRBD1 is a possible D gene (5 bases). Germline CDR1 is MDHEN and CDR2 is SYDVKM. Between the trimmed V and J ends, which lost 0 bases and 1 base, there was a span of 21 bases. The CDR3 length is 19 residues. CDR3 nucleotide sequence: TGTGCCAGCAGTTTATGGCCCGGGGCTATTGGGCAGACGAACACTGAAGCTTTCTTT. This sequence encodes CASSLWPGAIGQTNTEAFF. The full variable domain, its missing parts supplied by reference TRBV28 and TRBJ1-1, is DVKVTQSSRYLVKRTGEKVFLECVQDMDHENMFWYRQDPGLGLRLIYFSYDVKMKEKGDIPEGYSVSREKKERFSLILESASTNQTSMYLCASSLWPGAIGQTNTEAFFGQGTRLTVV.

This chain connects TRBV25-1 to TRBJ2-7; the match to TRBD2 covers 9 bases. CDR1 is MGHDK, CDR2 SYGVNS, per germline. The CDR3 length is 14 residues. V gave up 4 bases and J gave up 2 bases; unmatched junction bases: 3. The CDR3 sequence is CASSGLAGAYEQYF. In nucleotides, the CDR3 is TGTGCCAGCAGTGGGTTAGCGGGAGCCTACGAGCAGTACTTC.

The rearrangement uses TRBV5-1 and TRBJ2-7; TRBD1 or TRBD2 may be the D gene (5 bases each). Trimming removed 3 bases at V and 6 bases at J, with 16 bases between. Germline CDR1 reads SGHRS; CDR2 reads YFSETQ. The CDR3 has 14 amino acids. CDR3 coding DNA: TGCGCCAGCAGCTGGGGACCCGGAGGTATCGAGCAGTACTTC. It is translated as CASSWGPGGIEQYF.

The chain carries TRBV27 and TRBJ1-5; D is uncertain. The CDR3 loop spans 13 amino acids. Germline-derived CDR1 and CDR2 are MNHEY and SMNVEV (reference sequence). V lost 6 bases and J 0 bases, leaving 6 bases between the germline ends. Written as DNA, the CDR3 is TGTGCCAGCAGCGATAGTAGCAATCAGCCCCAGCATTTT. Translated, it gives CASSDSSNQPQHF.

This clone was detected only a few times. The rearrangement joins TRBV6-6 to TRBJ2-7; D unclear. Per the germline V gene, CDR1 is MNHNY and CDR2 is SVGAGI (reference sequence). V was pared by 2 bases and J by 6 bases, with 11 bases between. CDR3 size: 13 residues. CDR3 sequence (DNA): TGTGCCAGCAGTTACAGCGTCCCGAGCGAGCAGTACTTC. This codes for CASSYSVPSEQYF.

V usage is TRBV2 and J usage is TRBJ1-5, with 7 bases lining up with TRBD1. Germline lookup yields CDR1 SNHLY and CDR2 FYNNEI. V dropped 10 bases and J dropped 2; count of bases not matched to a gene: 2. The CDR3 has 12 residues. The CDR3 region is CATGQGNQPQHF. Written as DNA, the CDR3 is TGTGCCACAGGACAGGGCAATCAGCCCCAGCATTTT.

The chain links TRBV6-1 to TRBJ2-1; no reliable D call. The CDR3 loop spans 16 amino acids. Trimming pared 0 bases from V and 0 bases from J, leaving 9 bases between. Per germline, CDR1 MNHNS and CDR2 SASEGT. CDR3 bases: TGTGCCAGCAGTGAAGCCCCCAACCGCTCCTACAATGAGCAGTTCTTC. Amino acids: CASSEAPNRSYNEQFF.

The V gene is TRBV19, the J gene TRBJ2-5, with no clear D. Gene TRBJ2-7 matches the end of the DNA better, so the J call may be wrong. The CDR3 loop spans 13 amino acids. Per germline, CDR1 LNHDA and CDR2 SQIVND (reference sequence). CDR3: CASSWAGSYEQYF. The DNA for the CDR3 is TGTGCCAGTAGTTGGGCAGGATCCTACGAGCAGTACTTC.

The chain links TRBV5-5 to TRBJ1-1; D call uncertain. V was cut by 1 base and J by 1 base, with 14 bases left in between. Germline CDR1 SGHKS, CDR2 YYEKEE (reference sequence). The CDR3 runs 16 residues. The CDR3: CASSLFGGSPNTEAFF. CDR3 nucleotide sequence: TGTGCCAGCAGCTTGTTTGGTGGTTCCCCGAACACTGAAGCTTTCTTT.

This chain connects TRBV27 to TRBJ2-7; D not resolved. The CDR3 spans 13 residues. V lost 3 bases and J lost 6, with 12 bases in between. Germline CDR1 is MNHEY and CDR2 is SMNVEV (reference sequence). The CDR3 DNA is TGTGCCAGCAGTTTCGGACGGAGATTCGAGCAGTACTTC. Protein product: CASSFGRRFEQYF.

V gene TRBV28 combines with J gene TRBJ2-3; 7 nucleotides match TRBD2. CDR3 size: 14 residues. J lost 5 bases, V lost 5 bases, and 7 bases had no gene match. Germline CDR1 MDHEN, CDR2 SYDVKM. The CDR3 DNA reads TGTGCCAGCAGTGTCGGACTAGGGGAAGATACGCAGTATTTT. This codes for CASSVGLGEDTQYF.